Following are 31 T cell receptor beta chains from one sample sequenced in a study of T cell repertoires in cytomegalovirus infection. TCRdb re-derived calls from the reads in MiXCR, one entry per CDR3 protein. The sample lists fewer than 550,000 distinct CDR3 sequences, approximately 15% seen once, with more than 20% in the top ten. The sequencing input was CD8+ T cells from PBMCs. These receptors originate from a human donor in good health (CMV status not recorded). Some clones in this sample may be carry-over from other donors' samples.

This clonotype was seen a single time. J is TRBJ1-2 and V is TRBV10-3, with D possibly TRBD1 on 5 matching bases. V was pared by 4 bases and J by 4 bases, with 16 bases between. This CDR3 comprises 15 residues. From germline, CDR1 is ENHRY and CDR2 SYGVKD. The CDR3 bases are TGTGCCATCAGTGGGTCGGAGGGGAGGGTCTATGGCTACACCTTC. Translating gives CAISGSEGRVYGYTF.

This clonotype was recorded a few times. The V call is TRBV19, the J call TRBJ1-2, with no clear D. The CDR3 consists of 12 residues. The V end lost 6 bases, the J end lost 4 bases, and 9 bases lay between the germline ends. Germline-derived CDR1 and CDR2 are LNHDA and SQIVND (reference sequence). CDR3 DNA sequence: TGTGCCAGTAGATTTGGAGTCTATGGCTACACCTTC. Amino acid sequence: CASRFGVYGYTF.

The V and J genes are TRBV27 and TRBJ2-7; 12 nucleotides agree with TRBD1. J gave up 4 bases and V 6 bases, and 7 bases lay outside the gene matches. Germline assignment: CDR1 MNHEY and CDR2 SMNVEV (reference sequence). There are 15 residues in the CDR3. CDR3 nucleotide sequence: TGTGCCAGCAGGGGGGGGACAGGGGGCTTTTACGAGCAGTACTTC. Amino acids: CASRGGTGGFYEQYF.

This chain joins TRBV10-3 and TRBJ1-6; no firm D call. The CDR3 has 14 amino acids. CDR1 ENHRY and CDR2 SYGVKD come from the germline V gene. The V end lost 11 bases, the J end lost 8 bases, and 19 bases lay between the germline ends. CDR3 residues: CASRVAPPDSPLHF. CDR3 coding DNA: TGTGCCTCCCGAGTTGCTCCCCCGGATTCACCCCTCCACTTT.

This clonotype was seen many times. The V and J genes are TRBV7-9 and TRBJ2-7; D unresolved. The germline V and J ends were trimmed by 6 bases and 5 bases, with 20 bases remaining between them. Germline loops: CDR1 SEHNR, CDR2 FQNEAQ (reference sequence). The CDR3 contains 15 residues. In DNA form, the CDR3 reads TGTGCCAGCAGTCCTTTCCTCACTCTGGGCAACGAGCAGTACTTC. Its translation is CASSPFLTLGNEQYF.

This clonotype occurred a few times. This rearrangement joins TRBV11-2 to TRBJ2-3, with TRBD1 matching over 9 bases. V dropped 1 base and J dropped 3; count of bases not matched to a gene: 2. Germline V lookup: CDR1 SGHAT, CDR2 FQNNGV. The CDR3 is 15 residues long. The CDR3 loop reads CASSLATGGTDTQYF. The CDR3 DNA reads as TGTGCCAGCAGCTTAGCGACAGGGGGTACAGATACGCAGTATTTT.

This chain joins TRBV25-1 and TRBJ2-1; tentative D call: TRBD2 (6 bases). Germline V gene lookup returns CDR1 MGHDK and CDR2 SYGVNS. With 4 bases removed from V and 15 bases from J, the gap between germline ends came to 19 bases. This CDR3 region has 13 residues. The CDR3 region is CASSVTPEGVVFF. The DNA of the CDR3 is TGTGCCAGCAGTGTAACCCCGGAGGGAGTTGTGTTCTTC. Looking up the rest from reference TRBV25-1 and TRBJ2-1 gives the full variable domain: EADIYQTPRYLVIGTGKKITLECSQTMGHDKMYWYQQDPGMELHLIHYSYGVNSTEKGDLSSESTVSRIRTEHFPLTLESARPSHTSQYLCASSVTPEGVVFFGPGTRLTVL.

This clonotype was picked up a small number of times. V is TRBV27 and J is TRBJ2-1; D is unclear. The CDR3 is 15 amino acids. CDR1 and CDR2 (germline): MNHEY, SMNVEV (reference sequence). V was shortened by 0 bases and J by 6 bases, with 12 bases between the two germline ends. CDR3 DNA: TGTGCCAGCAGTTTATCGGCGCTAGTCGGCAATGAGCAGTTCTTC. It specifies CASSLSALVGNEQFF.

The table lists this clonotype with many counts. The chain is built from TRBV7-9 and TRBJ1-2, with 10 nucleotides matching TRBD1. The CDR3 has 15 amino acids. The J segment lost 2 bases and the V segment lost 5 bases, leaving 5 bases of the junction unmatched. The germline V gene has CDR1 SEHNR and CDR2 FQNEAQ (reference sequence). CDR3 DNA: TGTGCCAGCAGCCCGGGACAGGGGAGAAACTATGGCTACACCTTC. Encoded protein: CASSPGQGRNYGYTF.

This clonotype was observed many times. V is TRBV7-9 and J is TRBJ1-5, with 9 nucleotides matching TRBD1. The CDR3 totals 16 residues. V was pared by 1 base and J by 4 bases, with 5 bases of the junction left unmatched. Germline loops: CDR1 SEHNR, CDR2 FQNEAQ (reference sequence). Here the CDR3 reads CASSLDQGTGNQPQHF. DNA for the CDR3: TGTGCCAGCAGCTTAGATCAGGGGACAGGGAATCAGCCCCAGCATTTT.

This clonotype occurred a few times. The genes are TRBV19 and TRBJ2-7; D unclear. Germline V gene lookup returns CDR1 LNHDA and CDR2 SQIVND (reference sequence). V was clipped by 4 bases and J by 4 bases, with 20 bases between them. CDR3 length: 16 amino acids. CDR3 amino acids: CASSTVGQETSYEQYF. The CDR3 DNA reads TGTGCCAGTAGTACCGTCGGGCAGGAGACTTCATACGAGCAGTACTTC.

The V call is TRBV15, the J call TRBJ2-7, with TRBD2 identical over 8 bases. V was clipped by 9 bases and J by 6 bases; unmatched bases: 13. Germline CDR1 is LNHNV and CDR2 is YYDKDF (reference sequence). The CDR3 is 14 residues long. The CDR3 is CATAGSGRRGEQYF. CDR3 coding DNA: TGTGCCACTGCGGGGAGCGGGAGACGGGGCGAGCAGTACTTC.

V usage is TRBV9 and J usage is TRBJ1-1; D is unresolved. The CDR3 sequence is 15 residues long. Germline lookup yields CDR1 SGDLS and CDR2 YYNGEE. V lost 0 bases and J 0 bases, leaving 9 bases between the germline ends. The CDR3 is CASSVDWNLNTEAFF. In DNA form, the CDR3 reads TGTGCCAGCAGCGTAGATTGGAACCTGAACACTGAAGCTTTCTTT.

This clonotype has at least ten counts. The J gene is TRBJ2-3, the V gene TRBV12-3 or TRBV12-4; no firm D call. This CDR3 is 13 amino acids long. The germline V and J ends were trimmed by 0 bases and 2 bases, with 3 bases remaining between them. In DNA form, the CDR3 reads TGTGCCAGCAGTTTAGCGCCCACAGATACGCAGTATTTT. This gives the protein CASSLAPTDTQYF.

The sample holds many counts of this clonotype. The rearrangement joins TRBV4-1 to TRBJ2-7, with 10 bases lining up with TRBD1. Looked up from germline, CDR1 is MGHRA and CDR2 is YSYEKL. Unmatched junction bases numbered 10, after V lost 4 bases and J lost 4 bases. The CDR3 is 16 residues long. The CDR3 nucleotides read TGCGCCAGCAGCCCCGCCGGACAGGGGGTGGTATACGAGCAGTACTTC. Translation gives CASSPAGQGVVYEQYF.

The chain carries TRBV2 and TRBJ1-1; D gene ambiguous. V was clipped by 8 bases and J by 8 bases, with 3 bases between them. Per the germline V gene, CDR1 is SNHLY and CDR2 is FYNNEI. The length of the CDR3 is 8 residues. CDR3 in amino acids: CASGEAFF. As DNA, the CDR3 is TGTGCCAGCGGGGAAGCTTTCTTT.

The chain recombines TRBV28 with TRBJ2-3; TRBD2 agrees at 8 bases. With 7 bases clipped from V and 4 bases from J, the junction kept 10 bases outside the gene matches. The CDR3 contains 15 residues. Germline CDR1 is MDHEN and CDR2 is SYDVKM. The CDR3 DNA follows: TGTGCCAGCATGCGCGGGAGGACAAGCCCAGATACGCAGTATTTT. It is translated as CASMRGRTSPDTQYF.

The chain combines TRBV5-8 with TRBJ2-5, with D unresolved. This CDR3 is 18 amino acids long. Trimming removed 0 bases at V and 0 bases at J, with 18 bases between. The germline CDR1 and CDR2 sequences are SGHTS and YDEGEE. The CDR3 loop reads CASSLELKPLGYQETQYF. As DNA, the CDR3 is TGTGCCAGCAGCTTGGAACTGAAGCCTCTTGGGTACCAAGAGACCCAGTACTTC.

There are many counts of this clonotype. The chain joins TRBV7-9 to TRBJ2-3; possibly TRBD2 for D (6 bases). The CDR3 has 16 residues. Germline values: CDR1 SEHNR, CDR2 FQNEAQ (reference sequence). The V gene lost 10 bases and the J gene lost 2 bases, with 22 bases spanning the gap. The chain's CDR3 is CAIPPEGGTLTDTQYF. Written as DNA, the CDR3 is TGTGCCATCCCACCGGAGGGCGGGACCCTCACAGATACGCAGTATTTT.

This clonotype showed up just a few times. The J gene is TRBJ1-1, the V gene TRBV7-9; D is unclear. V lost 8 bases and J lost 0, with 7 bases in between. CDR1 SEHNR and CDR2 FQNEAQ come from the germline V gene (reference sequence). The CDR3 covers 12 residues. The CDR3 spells CASPRLNTEAFF. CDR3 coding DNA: TGTGCCAGCCCCCGACTGAACACTGAAGCTTTCTTT.

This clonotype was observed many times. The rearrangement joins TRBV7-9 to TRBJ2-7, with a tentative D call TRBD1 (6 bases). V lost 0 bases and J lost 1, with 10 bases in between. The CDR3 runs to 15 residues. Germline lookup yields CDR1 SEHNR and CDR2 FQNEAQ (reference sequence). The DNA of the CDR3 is TGTGCCAGCAGCTTAGCGGGGGACAAGTCCTACGAGCAGTACTTC. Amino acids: CASSLAGDKSYEQYF.

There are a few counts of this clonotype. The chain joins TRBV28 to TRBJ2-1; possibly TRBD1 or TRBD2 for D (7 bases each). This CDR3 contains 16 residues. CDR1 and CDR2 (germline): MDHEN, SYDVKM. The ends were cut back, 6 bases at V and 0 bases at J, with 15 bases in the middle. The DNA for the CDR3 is TGTGCCAGCAGCTCGGGGGGACAGAGCTCCTACAATGAGCAGTTCTTC. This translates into CASSSGGQSSYNEQFF.

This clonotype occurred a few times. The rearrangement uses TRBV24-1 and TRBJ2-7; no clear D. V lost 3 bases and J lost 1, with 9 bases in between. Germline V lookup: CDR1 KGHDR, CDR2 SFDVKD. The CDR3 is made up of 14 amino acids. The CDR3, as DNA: TGTGCCACCAGTGATCACGACACGTCCTACGAGCAGTACTTC. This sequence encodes CATSDHDTSYEQYF.

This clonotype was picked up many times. The CDR3 sequence is CASSLGGWTDSNQPQHF. The CDR3 DNA reads as TGTGCCAGCAGCTTAGGCGGTTGGACAGATAGCAATCAGCCCCAGCATTTT. This sequence joins TRBV7-8 and TRBJ1-5, with TRBD1 as a possible D gene (6 bases). CDR3 length: 17 residues. Trimming cost V 1 base and J 0 bases, with 13 bases left between them. The germline gives CDR1 SGHVS, CDR2 FQNEAQ.

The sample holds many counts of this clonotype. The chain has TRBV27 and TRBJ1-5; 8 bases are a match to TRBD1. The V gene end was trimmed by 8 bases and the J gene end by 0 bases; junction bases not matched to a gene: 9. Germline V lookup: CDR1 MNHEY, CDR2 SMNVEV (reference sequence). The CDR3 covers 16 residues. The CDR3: CASRPGQAYSNQPQHF. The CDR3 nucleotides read TGTGCCAGCCGACCGGGACAGGCTTATAGCAATCAGCCCCAGCATTTT.

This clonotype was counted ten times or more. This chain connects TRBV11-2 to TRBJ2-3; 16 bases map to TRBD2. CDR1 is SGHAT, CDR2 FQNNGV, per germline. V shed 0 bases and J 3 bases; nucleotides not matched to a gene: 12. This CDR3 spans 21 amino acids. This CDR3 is CASSLDPAGLAGGPETDTQYF. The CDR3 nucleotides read TGTGCCAGCAGCTTAGATCCAGCGGGACTAGCGGGAGGGCCGGAGACAGATACGCAGTATTTT.

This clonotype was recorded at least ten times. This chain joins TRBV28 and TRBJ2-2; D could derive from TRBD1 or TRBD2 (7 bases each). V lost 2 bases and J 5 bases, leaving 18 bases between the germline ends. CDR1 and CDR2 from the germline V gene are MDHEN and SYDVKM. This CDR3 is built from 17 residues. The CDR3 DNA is TGTGCCAGCAGTTTACCCAGGGGGGGAACGGGGACCGGGGAGCTGTTTTTT. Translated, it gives CASSLPRGGTGTGELFF.

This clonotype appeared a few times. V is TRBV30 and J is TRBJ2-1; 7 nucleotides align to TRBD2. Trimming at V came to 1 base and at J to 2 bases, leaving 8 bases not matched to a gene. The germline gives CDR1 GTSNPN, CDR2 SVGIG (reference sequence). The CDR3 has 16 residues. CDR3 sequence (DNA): TGTGCCTGGAGTGCTTCCTGGGAGGGAGCCTACAATGAGCAGTTCTTC. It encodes CAWSASWEGAYNEQFF.

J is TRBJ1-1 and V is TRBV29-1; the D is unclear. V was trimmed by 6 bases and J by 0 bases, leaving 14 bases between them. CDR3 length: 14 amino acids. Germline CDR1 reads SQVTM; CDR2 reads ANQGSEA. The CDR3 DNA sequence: TGCAGCGTGTCCCTCCCGCCCATGAACACTGAAGCTTTCTTT. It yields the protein CSVSLPPMNTEAFF.

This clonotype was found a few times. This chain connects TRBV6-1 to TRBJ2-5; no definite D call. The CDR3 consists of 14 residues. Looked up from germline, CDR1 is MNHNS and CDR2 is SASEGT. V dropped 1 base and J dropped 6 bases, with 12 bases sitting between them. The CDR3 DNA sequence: TGTGCCAGCAGTGAAGGGGGTGTGTTGAAGACCCAGTACTTC. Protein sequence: CASSEGGVLKTQYF.

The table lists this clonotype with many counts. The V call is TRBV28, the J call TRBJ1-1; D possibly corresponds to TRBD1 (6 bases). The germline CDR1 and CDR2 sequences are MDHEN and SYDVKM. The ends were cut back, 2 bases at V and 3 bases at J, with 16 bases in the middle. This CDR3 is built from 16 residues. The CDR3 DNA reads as TGTGCCAGCAGTTTAACCAAGGGGGGGTGGGACACTGAAGCTTTCTTT. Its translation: CASSLTKGGWDTEAFF.